The subject of this entry is one T cell receptor beta chain. The antigen is undetermined. CDR1 and CDR2 from the germline V gene are SGHDN and FVKESK. This CDR3 has 16 amino acids. With 6 bases removed from V and 5 bases from J, the gap between germline ends came to 19 bases. The source of the sample is a study of radiotherapy plus CTLA-4 blockade in lung cancer. The study's findings and limits: There was expansion of tumor-derived TCR clones in blood after radiotherapy plus ipilimumab. Alongside interferon-beta, early blood T cell clone dynamics were reportedly the best predictor of response.

This table comes from immunoSEQ multiplex PCR, and its TCRdb copy is limited to in-frame clones, with some not included. The table has over 85,000 clones, approximately 75% seen once. The clonotype comes from a human donor with non-small cell lung cancer who had a partial response to radiotherapy plus ipilimumab. Some clones in this sample may be carry-over from other donors' samples. The material sequenced was peripheral blood, taken from a patient treated with radiotherapy plus ipilimumab. The chain employs TRBV14 and TRBJ2-2, with D perhaps matching TRBD2 (6 bases). CDR3 sequence: CASSPGGSGKTGELFF. The CDR3 DNA reads TGTGCCAGCAGTCCTGGGGGGAGCGGTAAGACCGGGGAGCTGTTTTTT. Full variable domain (rest looked up from reference TRBV14 and TRBJ2-2): EAGVTQFPSHSVIEKGQTVTLRCDPISGHDNLYWYRRVMGKEIKFLLHFVKESKQDESGMPNNRFLAERTGGTYSTLKVQPAELEDSGVYFCASSPGGSGKTGELFFGEGSRLTVL.